The clone carrying this T cell receptor beta chain appeared a few times. Its cognate antigen is unknown. The CDR3 covers 15 residues. V was pared by 3 bases and J by 9 bases, with 7 bases of the junction left unmatched. The germline CDR1 and CDR2 sequences are MNHEY and SMNVEV (reference sequence). These data are taken from a study of metastatic and nonmetastatic thyroid tumors. Study summary: Blood and tumor or nodule tissue repertoires from malignant and benign thyroid patients were compared. Overall study findings and caveats: Relative to benign nodules, malignant thyroid tumors were reportedly characterized by significantly elevated TCR beta diversity in blood and tumor.

Each patient went into thyroid surgery without having received any treatment. Per the original methods: For papillary thyroid cancer, a distant-metastasis classifier was constructed from CDR3 differences observed across clinicopathological groups. TCRdb re-called the PCR reads through MiXCR. V and J calls and clone size were set by TCRdb, not the authors. The sample carries some 7,000 clones, 30% to 40% recorded once. The sample was adjacent normal tissue. This chain joins TRBV27 and TRBJ2-1; 11 bases line up with TRBD1. The origin of this receptor is a female donor with papillary thyroid cancer or a benign thyroid nodule (not recorded which). Some clones in this sample may be carry-over from other donors' samples. In DNA form, the CDR3 reads TGTGCCAGCAGTTTGGCCGGGACAGGGGGGGGTGAGCAGTTCTTC. This encodes CASSLAGTGGGEQFF.